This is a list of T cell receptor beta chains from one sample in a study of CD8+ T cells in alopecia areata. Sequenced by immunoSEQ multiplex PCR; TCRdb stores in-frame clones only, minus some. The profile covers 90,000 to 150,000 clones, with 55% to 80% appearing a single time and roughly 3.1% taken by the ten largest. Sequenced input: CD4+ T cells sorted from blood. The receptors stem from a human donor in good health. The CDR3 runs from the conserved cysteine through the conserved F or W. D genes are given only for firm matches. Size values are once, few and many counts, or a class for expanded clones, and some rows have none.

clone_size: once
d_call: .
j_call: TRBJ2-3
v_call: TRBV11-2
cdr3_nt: TGTGCCAGCAGCCCGTTGGGACGGGGAGATACGCAGTATTTT
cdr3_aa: CASSPLGRGDTQYF

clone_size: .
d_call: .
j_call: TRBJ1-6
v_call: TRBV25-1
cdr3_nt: TGTGCCCCGGACGGAGAGGATTCACCCCTCCACTTT
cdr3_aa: CAPDGEDSPLHF

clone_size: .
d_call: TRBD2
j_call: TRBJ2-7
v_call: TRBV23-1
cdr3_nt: TGCGCCAGCAGTCAATTGACAGGTCAGACTAGCGGGGGCAACGACTACGAGCAGTACTTC
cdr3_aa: CASSQLTGQTSGGNDYEQYF

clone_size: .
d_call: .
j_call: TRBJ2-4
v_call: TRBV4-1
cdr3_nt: TGCGCCAGCAGCCAAGAGGACACAGCCAAAAACATTCAGTACTTC
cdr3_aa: CASSQEDTAKNIQYF

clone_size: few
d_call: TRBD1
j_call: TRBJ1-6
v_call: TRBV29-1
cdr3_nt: TGCAGCGTTGCCAGGGGGCGAAATTCACCCCTCCACTTT
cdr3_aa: CSVARGRNSPLHF

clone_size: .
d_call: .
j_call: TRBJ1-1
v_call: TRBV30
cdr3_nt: TGTGCCTGGAGCGGGATGAACACTGAAGCTTTCTTT
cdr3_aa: CAWSGMNTEAFF

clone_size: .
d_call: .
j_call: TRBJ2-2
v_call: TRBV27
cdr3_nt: TGTGCCAGCAGTCCAATAGACAGGATCAAGGCCGGGATGAACACCGGGGAGCTGTTTTTT
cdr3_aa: CASSPIDRIKAGMNTGELFF

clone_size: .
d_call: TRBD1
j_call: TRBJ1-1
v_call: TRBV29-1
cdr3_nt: TGCAGCGCGAGAGGACAGGGGCGGGCCGGAGCTTTCTTT
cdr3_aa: CSARGQGRAGAFF

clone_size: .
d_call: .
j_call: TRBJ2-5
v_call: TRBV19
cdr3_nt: TGTGCCAGTAGTATGGGGCCTGTAGGGGAGACCCAGTACTTC
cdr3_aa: CASSMGPVGETQYF

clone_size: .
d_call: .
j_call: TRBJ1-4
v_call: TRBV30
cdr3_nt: TGTGCCTGGACCCGGGGCTCAACTAATGAAAAACTGTTTTTT
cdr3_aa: CAWTRGSTNEKLFF

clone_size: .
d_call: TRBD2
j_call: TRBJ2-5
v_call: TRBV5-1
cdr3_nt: TGCGCCAGCACCCCGGGAGGGGCTTCCGAGACCCAGTACTTC
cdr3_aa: CASTPGGASETQYF

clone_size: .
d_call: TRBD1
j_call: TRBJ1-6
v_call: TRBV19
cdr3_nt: TGTGCCAGTAGGCCGGGGACAGCTAATTCACCCCTCCACTTT
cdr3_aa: CASRPGTANSPLHF

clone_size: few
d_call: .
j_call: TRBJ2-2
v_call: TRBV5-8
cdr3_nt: TGTGCCAGCAGCTTGGGGGAGTTGAGCACCGGGGAGCTGTTTTTT
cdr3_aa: CASSLGELSTGELFF

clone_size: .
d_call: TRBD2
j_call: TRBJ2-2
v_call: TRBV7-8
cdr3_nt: TGTGCCAGCCGGACTAGCGGGGGGGCCGTATACACCGGGGAGCTGTTTTTT
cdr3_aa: CASRTSGGAVYTGELFF

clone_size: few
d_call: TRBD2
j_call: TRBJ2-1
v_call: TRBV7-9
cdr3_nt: TGTGCCAGCAGCCCGCGGACTAGCGGGGGCGAGCAGTTCTTC
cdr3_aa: CASSPRTSGGEQFF

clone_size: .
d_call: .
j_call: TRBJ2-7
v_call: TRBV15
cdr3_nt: TGTGCCACCAGCAGAGATGGGCCCTACGAGCAGTACTTC
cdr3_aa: CATSRDGPYEQYF

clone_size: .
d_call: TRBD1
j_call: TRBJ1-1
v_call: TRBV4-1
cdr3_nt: TGCGCCAGCAGCCAACTCACAGGGGGGATCACTGAAGCTTTCTTT
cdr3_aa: CASSQLTGGITEAFF

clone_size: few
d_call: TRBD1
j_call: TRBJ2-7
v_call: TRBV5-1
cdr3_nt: TGCGCCAGCAGCGTCGACAGGGGTGCCTACGAGCAGTACTTC
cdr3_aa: CASSVDRGAYEQYF

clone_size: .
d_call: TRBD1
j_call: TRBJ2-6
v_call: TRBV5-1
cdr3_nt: TGCGCCAGCAGCCCAGGGGGCTACGGGGCCAACGTCCTGACTTTC
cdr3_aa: CASSPGGYGANVLTF

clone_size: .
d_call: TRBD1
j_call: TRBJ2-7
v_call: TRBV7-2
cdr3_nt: TGTGCCAGCAGCCCTCTGGGGACAGACTACGAGCAGTACTTC
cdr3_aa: CASSPLGTDYEQYF

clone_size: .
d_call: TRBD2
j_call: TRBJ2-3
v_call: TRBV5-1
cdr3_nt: TGCGCCAGCAGCTTGGAGGGACTAGCGGGCACAGATACGCAGTATTTT
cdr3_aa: CASSLEGLAGTDTQYF

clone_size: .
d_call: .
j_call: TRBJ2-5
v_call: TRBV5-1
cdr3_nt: TGCGCCAGCAGCGGGGAGAACTTGGGCGGAGAGACCCAGTACTTC
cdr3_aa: CASSGENLGGETQYF

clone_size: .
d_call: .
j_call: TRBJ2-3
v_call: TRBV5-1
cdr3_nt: TGCGCCAGCAGCTTGGCGGGGAGTGGCACAGATACGCAGTATTTT
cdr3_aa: CASSLAGSGTDTQYF

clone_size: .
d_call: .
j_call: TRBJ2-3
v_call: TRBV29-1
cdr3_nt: TGCAGCGTACTCTCCACGGCAGATACGCAGTATTTT
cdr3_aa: CSVLSTADTQYF

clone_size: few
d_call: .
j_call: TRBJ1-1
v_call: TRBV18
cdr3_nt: TGTGCCAGCTCAAATACAGCGAACACTGAAGCTTTCTTT
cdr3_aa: CASSNTANTEAFF

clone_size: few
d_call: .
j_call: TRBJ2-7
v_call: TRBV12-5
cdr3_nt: TGTGCTAGTGGCCCGACACCCACCTACGAGCAGTACTTC
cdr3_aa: CASGPTPTYEQYF

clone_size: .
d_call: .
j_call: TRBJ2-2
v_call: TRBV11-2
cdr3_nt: TGTGCCAGCAGCTTTCAGGGGAGCGGGGAGCTGTTTTTT
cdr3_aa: CASSFQGSGELFF

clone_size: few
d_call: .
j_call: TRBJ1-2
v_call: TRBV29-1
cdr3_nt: TGCAGCGCCCGGGACTGGAACTATGGCTACACCTTC
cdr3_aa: CSARDWNYGYTF

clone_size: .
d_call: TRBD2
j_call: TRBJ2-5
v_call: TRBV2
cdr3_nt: TGTGCCAGCAGTGAGGGACTGACTAGCGGACCAGAGACCCAGTACTTC
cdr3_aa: CASSEGLTSGPETQYF

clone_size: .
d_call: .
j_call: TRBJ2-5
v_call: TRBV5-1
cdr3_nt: .
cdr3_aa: CASSLDSGQGETQYF

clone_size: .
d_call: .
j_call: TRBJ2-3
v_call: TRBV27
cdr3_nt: TGTGCCAGCAGTTCCCGGCAACTCACAGATACGCAGTATTTT
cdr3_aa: CASSSRQLTDTQYF

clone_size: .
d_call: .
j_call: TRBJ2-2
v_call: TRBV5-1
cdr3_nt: TGCGCCAGCAGCTTGGGGGCACCCGGGGAGCTGTTTTTT
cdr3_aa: CASSLGAPGELFF

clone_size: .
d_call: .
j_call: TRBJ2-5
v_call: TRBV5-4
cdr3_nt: TGTGCCAGCAGCCGGGACCGGGATGGTGAGCAGTACTTC
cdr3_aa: CASSRDRDGEQYF

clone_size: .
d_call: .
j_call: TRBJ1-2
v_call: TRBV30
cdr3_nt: TGTGCCTGGGACAGATCCGCTAACTATGGCTACACCTTC
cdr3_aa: CAWDRSANYGYTF

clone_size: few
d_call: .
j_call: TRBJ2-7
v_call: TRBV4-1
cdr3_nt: TGCGCCAGCAGCCCGGGGGCAGGGCCCCCCAGCGAGCAGTACTTC
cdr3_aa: CASSPGAGPPSEQYF